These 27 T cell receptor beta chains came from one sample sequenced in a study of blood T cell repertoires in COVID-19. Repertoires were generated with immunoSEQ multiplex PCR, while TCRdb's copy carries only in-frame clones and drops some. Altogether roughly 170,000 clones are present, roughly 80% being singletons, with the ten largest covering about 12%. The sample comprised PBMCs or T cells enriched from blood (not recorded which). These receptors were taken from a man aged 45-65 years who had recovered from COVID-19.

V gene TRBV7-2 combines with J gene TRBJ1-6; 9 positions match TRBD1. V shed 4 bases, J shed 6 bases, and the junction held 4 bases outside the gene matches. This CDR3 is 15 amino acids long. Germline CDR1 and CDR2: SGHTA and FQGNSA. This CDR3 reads CASSSPDRGNSPLHF. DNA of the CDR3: TGTGCCAGCAGCTCCCCGGACAGGGGTAATTCACCCCTCCACTTT.

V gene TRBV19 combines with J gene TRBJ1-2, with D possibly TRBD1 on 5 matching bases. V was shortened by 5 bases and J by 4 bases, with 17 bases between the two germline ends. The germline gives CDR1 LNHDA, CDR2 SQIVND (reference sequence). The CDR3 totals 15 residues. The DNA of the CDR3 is TGTGCCAGTAGTCCCCCAGACGGAGGGGCCTATGGCTACACCTTC. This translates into CASSPPDGGAYGYTF.

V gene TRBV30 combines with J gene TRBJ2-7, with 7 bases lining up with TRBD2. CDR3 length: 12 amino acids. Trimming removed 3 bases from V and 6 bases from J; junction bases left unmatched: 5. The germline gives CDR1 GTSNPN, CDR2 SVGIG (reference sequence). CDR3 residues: CAWRSLAAEQYF. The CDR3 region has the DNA TGTGCCTGGAGGTCCCTAGCGGCCGAGCAGTACTTC.

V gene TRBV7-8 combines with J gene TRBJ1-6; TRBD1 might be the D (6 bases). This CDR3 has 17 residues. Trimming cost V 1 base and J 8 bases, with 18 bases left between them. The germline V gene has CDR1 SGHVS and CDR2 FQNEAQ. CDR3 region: CASSLVRSQGIDSPLHF. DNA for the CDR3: TGTGCCAGCAGCTTAGTTAGATCACAGGGTATTGATTCACCCCTCCACTTT.

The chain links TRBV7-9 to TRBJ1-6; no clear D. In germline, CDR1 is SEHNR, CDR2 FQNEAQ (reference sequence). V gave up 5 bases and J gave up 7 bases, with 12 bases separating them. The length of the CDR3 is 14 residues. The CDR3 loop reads CASSDGRGNSPLHF. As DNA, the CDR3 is TGTGCCAGCAGCGACGGGAGAGGAAATTCACCCCTCCACTTT.

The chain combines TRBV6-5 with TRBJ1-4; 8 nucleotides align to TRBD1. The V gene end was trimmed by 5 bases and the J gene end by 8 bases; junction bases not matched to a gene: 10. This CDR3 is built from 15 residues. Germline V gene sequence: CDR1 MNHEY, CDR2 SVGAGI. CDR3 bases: TGTGCCAGCAGTCGAACCAGGGGGCGAGGCGAAAAACTGTTTTTT. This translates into CASSRTRGRGEKLFF.

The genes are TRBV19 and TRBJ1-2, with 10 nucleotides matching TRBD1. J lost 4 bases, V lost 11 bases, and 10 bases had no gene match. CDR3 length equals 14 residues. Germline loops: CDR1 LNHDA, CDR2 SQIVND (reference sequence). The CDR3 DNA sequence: TGTGCCTCCTCGACAGGGGGCATGTTCTATGGCTACACCTTC. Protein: CASSTGGMFYGYTF.

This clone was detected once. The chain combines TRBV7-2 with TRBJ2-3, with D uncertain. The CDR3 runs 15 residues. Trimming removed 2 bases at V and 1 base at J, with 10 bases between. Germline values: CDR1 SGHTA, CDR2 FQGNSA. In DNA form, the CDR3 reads TGTGCCAGCAGCTTATCGGTAGCCCGCACAGATACGCAGTATTTT. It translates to CASSLSVARTDTQYF. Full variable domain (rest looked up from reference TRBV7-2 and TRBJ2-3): GAGVSQSPSNKVTEKGKDVELRCDPISGHTALYWYRQSLGQGLEFLIYFQGNSAPDKSGLPSDRFSAERTGGSVSTLTIQRTQQEDSAVYLCASSLSVARTDTQYFGPGTRLTVL.

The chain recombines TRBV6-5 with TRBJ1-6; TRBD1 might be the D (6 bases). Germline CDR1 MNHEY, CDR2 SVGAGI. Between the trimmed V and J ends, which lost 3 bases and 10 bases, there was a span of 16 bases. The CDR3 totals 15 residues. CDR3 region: CASSYQQGLGSPLHF. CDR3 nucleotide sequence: TGTGCCAGCAGTTATCAACAGGGATTAGGCTCACCCCTCCACTTT.

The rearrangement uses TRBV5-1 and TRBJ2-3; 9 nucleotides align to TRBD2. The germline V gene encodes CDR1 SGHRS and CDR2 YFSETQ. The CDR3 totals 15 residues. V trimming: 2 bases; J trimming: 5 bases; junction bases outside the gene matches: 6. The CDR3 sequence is CASSFTAGGRDTQYF. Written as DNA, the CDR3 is TGCGCCAGCAGCTTTACAGCGGGGGGACGAGATACGCAGTATTTT.

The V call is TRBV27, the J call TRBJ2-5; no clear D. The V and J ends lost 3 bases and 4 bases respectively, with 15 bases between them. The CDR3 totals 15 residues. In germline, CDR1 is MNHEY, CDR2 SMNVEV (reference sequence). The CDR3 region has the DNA TGTGCCAGCAGTTTTGGGCTTGGGTCGGCAGAGACCCAGTACTTC. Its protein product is CASSFGLGSAETQYF.

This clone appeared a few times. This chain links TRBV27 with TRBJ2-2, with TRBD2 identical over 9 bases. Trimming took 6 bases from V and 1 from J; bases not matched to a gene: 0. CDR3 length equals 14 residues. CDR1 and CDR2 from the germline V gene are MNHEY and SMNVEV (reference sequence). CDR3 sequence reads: CASRLAGNTGELFF. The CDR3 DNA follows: TGTGCCAGCAGACTAGCGGGGAACACCGGGGAGCTGTTTTTT.

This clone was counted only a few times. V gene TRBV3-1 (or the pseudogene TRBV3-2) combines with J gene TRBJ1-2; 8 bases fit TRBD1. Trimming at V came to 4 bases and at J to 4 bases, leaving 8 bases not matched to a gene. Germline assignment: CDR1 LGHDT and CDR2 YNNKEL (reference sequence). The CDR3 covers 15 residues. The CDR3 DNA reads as TGTGCCAGCAGCCCGACAGGGGCGACTGTCTATGGCTACACCTTC. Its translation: CASSPTGATVYGYTF.

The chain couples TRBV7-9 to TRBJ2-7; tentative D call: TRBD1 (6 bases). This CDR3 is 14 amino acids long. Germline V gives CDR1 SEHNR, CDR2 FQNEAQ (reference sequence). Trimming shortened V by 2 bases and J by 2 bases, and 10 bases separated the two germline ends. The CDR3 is CASSLSGETYEQYF. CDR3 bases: TGTGCCAGCAGCTTATCAGGGGAAACCTACGAGCAGTACTTC.

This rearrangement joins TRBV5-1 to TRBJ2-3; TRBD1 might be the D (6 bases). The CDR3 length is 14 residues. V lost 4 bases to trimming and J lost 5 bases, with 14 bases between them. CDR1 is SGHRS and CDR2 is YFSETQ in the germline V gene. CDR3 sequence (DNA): TGCGCCAGCAGCCTCGGACAGCTTGAAGATACGCAGTATTTT. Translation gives CASSLGQLEDTQYF.

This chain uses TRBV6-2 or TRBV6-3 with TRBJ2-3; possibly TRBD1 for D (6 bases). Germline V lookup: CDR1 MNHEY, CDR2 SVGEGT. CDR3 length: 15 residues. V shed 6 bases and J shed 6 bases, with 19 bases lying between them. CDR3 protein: CASSRMDRRGDTQYF. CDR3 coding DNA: TGTGCCAGCAGCCGCATGGACCGAAGGGGGGATACGCAGTATTTT.

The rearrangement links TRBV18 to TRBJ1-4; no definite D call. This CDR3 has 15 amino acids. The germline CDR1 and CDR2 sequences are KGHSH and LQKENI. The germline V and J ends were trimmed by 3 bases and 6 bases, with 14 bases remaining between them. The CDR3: CASSPTWLTDEKLFF. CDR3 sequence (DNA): TGTGCCAGCTCACCGACATGGTTGACGGATGAAAAACTGTTTTTT.

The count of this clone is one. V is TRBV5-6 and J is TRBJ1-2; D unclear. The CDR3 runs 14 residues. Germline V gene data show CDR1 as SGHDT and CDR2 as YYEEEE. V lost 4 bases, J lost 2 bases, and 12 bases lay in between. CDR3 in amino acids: CASSPAGRNYGYTF. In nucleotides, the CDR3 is TGTGCCAGCAGCCCGGCTGGGAGAAACTATGGCTACACCTTC.

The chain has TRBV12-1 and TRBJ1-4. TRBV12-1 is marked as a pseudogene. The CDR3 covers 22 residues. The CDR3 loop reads CASSFFPHQEVCTLTDYEKLFF. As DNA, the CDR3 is TGTGCCAGCAGCTTTTTTCCCCATCAAGAGGTATGCACCCTCACCGACTATGAAAAACTGTTTTTT.

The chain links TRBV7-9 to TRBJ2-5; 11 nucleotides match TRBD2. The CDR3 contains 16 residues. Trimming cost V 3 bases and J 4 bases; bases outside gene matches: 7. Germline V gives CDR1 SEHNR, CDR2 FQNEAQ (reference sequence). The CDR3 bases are TGTGCCAGCAGCTTGGCTAGCGGGGGGCCTTTAGAGACCCAGTACTTC. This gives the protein CASSLASGGPLETQYF.

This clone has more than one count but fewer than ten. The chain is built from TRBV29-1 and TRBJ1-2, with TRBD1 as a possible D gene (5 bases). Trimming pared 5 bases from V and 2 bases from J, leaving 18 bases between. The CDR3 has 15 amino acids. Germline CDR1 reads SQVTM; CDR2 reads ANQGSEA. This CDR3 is CSVHKGGGPNYGYTF. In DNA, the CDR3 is TGCAGCGTTCATAAAGGCGGGGGACCCAACTATGGCTACACCTTC.

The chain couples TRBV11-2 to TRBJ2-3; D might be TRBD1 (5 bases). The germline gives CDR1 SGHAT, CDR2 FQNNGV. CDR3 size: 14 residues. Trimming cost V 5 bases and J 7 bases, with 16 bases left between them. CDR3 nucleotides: TGTGCCAGCAGCACGAGCTTCGGACAAAATACGCAGTATTTT. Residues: CASSTSFGQNTQYF.

This CDR3 reads CASGPLGLNSPLHF. In nucleotides, the CDR3 is TGTGCCAGCGGACCTCTGGGGCTCAATTCACCCCTCCACTTT. The chain carries TRBV2 and TRBJ1-6; tentative D call: TRBD1 (5 bases). The CDR3 consists of 14 residues. Trimming pared 8 bases from V and 7 bases from J, leaving 15 bases between. The germline V gene encodes CDR1 SNHLY and CDR2 FYNNEI.

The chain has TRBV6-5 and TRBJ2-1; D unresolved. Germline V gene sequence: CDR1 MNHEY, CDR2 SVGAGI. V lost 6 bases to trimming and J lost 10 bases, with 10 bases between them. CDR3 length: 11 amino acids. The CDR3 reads CASSLPPEQFF. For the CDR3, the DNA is TGTGCCAGCAGCCTCCCCCCCGAGCAGTTCTTC.

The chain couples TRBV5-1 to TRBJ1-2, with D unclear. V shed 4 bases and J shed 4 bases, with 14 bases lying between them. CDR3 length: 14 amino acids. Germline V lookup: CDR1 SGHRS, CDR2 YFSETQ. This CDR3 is CASSQTTGSYGYTF. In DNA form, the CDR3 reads TGCGCCAGCAGCCAAACGACGGGGAGCTATGGCTACACCTTC. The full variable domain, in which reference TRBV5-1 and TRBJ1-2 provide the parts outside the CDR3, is KAGVTQTPRYLIKTRGQQVTLSCSPISGHRSVSWYQQTPGQGLQFLFEYFSETQRNKGNFPGRFSGRQFSNSRSEMNVSTLELGDSALYLCASSQTTGSYGYTFGSGTRLTVV.

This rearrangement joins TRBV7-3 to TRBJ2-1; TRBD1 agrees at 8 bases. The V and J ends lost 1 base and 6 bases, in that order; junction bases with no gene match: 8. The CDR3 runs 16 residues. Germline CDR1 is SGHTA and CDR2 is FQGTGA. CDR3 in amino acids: CASSLKPRGLANEQFF. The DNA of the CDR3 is TGTGCCAGCAGCTTAAAACCCAGGGGGCTGGCCAATGAGCAGTTCTTC.

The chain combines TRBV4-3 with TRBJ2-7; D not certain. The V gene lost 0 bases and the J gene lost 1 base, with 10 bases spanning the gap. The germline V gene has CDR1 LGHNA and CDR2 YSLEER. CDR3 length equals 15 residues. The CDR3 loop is CASSQDATASYEQYF. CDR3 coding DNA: TGCGCCAGCAGCCAAGATGCTACAGCTTCCTACGAGCAGTACTTC.